The 18 T cell receptor beta chains below were found in one sample sequenced in a study of post-analysis software for immune sequencing data. Study observations and caveats: Comparison of patients with controls showed five TRBV segments more frequent in patients, TRBV5-6, TRBV5-1 and TRBV20-1 among them.

Which antigens these TCRs recognize remains unknown. TCR beta cDNA libraries had unique molecular identifiers. One entry per CDR3 protein results from TCRdb running MiXCR on the PCR reads. The sample includes some 500,000 distinct CDR3 sequences, around 40% of them seen just once. Specimen: blood. The receptor source for this set is a girl aged 10 to 17 with multiple sclerosis.

The chain recombines TRBV9 with TRBJ1-2, with a tentative D call TRBD1 (5 bases). The CDR3 totals 14 residues. Germline CDR1 reads SGDLS; CDR2 reads YYNGEE. V was trimmed by 2 bases and J by 3 bases, leaving 11 bases between them. CDR3 coding DNA: TGTGCCAGCAGCGTTCAGGGAGCTGACTATGGCTACACCTTC. As protein: CASSVQGADYGYTF.

This clonotype has more than one count but fewer than ten. The chain combines TRBV20-1 with TRBJ2-7; 7 bases agree with TRBD2. CDR3 length: 17 amino acids. The germline CDR1 and CDR2 sequences are DFQATT and SNEGSKA (reference sequence). Trimming removed 0 bases from V and 4 bases from J; junction bases left unmatched: 15. In nucleotides, the CDR3 is TGCAGTGCTAGAGACCTCACAAGAGGCGGGAGAGGTTACGAGCAGTACTTC. Encoded protein: CSARDLTRGGRGYEQYF.

The V call is TRBV14, the J call TRBJ2-5; D is perhaps TRBD1 (5 bases). The J call may be faulty, since TRBJ2-7 better matches the DNA end. Germline values: CDR1 SGHDN, CDR2 FVKESK. The CDR3 covers 14 residues. The CDR3 region has the DNA TGTGCCAGCAGCGGAACAGGTGTCTCCTACGAGCAGTACTTC. It yields the protein CASSGTGVSYEQYF.

A few counts support this clonotype. The rearrangement links TRBV6-4 to TRBJ2-1; the match to TRBD2 covers 9 bases. The DNA end is more similar to TRBJ2-7, so the J call may be wrong. CDR3 length equals 15 residues. The germline V gene has CDR1 MRHNA and CDR2 SNTAGT. As DNA, the CDR3 is TGTGCCAGCGGCGATAGCGGGAGCCCCTACAATGAGCAGTACTTC. It specifies CASGDSGSPYNEQYF.

This clonotype was detected only a few times. The chain combines TRBV20-1 with TRBJ2-1; no clear D gene. From germline, CDR1 is DFQATT and CDR2 SNEGSKA (reference sequence). The germline V and J ends were trimmed by 0 bases and 8 bases, with 14 bases remaining between them. The CDR3 covers 14 residues. The CDR3 sequence is CSARDRPVADEQFF. The CDR3 nucleotides are TGCAGTGCTAGAGATCGTCCCGTAGCCGATGAGCAGTTCTTC.

This clonotype was seen more than once but under ten times. V gene TRBV4-1 combines with J gene TRBJ2-3, with TRBD2 matching over 11 bases. The CDR3 runs to 17 residues. Germline-derived CDR1 and CDR2 are MGHRA and YSYEKL. The junction had 8 bases not matched to a gene; V was cut back by 0 bases and J by 6 bases. CDR3: CASSQDAGLAARDTQYF. For the CDR3, the DNA is TGCGCCAGCAGCCAAGATGCGGGACTAGCGGCCCGGGATACGCAGTATTTT.

CDR3 residues: CASSLDPGGASYEQYF. The CDR3 DNA sequence: TGTGCCAGCAGCTTAGACCCAGGGGGCGCGTCCTACGAGCAGTACTTC. This chain links TRBV7-2 with TRBJ2-7; 8 bases are shared with TRBD1. The ends lost 1 base at V and 1 base at J; junction bases unmatched: 6. CDR3 length equals 16 residues. From germline, CDR1 is SGHTA and CDR2 FQGNSA.

Regarding this clonotype: A much larger clonotype is one base distant, so this may be a read error. V and J are TRBV5-1 and TRBJ2-1, with D tentatively TRBD2 (5 bases). Germline V gives CDR1 SGHRS, CDR2 YFSETQ. Trimming stripped 3 bases from V and 5 bases from J, with 9 bases between. This CDR3 contains 13 residues. CDR3 nucleotides: TGCGCCAGCAGCTCGGACTTTAACAATGAGCAGTTCTTC. Its protein is CASSSDFNNEQFF.

The CDR3 region has the DNA TGCGCCAGCAGCCTCCGACAGGGGGTGAACGAGCAGTACTTC. Translating gives CASSLRQGVNEQYF. This chain uses TRBV4-1 with TRBJ2-7; 9 bases fit TRBD1. After removal of 4 bases from V and 5 bases from J, the junction contained 6 bases not matched to a gene. The CDR3 extends over 14 amino acids. Germline lookup yields CDR1 MGHRA and CDR2 YSYEKL.

The rearrangement uses TRBV9 and TRBJ1-5, with 8 nucleotides matching TRBD1. The V gene's germline CDR1 is SGDLS and CDR2 YYNGEE. J was trimmed by 5 bases and V by 0 bases; bases with no gene match: 4. The CDR3 loop spans 15 amino acids. The CDR3, as DNA: TGTGCCAGCAGCGTAGGGGCAGGGGGCCATCAGCCCCAGCATTTT. Protein product: CASSVGAGGHQPQHF.

The genes are TRBV20-1 and TRBJ2-7; 8 bases line up with TRBD2. The CDR3 has 14 amino acids. Germline values: CDR1 DFQATT, CDR2 SNEGSKA (reference sequence). Trimming cost V 4 bases and J 7 bases; bases outside gene matches: 12. CDR3 coding DNA: TGCAGTGCTAAATCCTTAGCGGGAACGGGTGAGCAGTACTTC. Amino acid sequence: CSAKSLAGTGEQYF.

In its sample, this clonotype was seen a few times. Germline is not matched at one junction end, which may reflect a read error. CDR3 sequence (DNA): TGCAGTGCCAGAGACAGGGGGAATGAAAAACTGTTTTTT. This sequence encodes CSARDRGNEKLFF. V is TRBV20-1 and J is TRBJ1-4, with 9 bases fitting TRBD1. CDR1 is DFQATT, CDR2 SNEGSKA, per germline (reference sequence). This CDR3 spans 13 amino acids.

This clonotype was picked up a small number of times. This sequence joins TRBV4-1 and TRBJ2-1; 10 nucleotides align to TRBD2. Germline assignment: CDR1 MGHRA and CDR2 YSYEKL. The CDR3 loop spans 17 amino acids. The J segment lost 2 bases and the V segment lost 3 bases, leaving 7 bases of the junction unmatched. The CDR3 DNA reads TGCGCCAGCAGCCACGACGCCGGGACTAGCGCCTACAATGAGCAGTTCTTC. The encoded protein is CASSHDAGTSAYNEQFF.

The V gene is TRBV29-1, the J gene TRBJ2-1, with 7 nucleotides matching TRBD2. The CDR3 loop spans 12 amino acids. Unmatched junction bases numbered 7, after V lost 5 bases and J lost 9 bases. The germline V gene encodes CDR1 SQVTM and CDR2 ANQGSEA. CDR3 protein: CSVPGLEGEQFF. CDR3 sequence (DNA): TGCAGCGTTCCCGGACTAGAGGGTGAGCAGTTCTTC.

A few counts support this clonotype. The V call is TRBV5-1, the J call TRBJ2-1, with 8 positions matching TRBD2. With V trimmed by 4 bases and J by 2 bases, 5 bases remained unmatched. This CDR3 has 15 residues. Germline CDR1 is SGHRS and CDR2 is YFSETQ. This CDR3 reads CASSRSGGPYNEQFF. In DNA form, the CDR3 reads TGCGCCAGCAGCCGGAGCGGGGGTCCCTACAATGAGCAGTTCTTC.

Here the CDR3 DNA reads TGCAGTGCTAGTGCCCTACTAGCGGGAGACACCTACGAGCAGTACTTC. It codes for CSASALLAGDTYEQYF. The rearrangement joins TRBV20-1 to TRBJ2-7; 11 positions match TRBD2. With V trimmed by 3 bases and J by 2 bases, 9 bases remained unmatched. Germline lookup yields CDR1 DFQATT and CDR2 SNEGSKA (reference sequence). The CDR3 has 16 residues.

V usage is TRBV5-1 and J usage is TRBJ2-5, with D possibly matching TRBD2 (5 bases). The CDR3 loop spans 14 amino acids. The V end was cut by 0 bases, the J end by 11 bases, with 17 bases between. CDR1 is SGHRS and CDR2 is YFSETQ in the germline V gene. The CDR3 region has the DNA TGCGCCAGCAGCTTGGAAGTCGCGGGTAGTGAGCAGTACTTC. This encodes CASSLEVAGSEQYF.

In its sample, this clonotype was seen a few times. The genes are TRBV12-3 or TRBV12-4 and TRBJ2-3, with a possible D match to TRBD2 (6 bases). This CDR3 comprises 15 residues. The V and J ends lost 3 bases and 6 bases respectively, with 16 bases between them. In DNA form, the CDR3 reads TGTGCCAGCAGTTTCCAGACTAGTACGGCTGATACGCAGTATTTT. This gives the protein CASSFQTSTADTQYF.